Listed here is a single T cell receptor beta chain. Mismatch with germline at one junction end may stem from a read error. Germline V gives CDR1 SGHDT, CDR2 YYEEEE. The CDR3 extends over 13 amino acids. The data belong to a study of Graves' ophthalmopathy and Graves' hyperthyroidism. Amplification targeted the TCR beta CDR3 regions, with RNA transcripts as the source material. RT-PCR was first run with HTBI primers, then multiplex PCR in a second round. TCRdb independently ran MiXCR on the multiplex PCR reads; one entry per CDR3 protein. The sample has approximately 700,000 distinct CDR3 sequences, roughly 41% seen once; the top ten hold 44%.

This clonotype originated in an adult man with Graves' ophthalmopathy. The specimen sequenced was peripheral blood. The chain combines TRBV5-6 with TRBJ1-2; D unresolved. This CDR3 reads CAGSLRAGGYYTF. DNA for the CDR3: TGTGCCGGCAGCTTGCGAGCGGGAGGTTACTACACCTTC.